This T cell receptor (beta chain) was sequenced during a study of neoadjuvant nivolumab and ipilimumab in lung cancer. Points from the study as a whole: A small number of samples were TCR sequenced. Only two of four nivolumab-treated tumors gained richness and clonality by surgery. Pretherapy blood TCR richness correlated positively with resected tumor richness. Compared with tumor-adjacent uninvolved lung, resected tumors showed greater richness and clonality.

Per germline, CDR1 ENHRY and CDR2 SYGVKD. There are 16 residues in the CDR3. The trim removed 8 bases at V and 2 bases at J, leaving 13 bases unmatched. TCRdb's copy holds only in-frame clones and misses some; the assay was immunoSEQ multiplex PCR. Here the sample spans about 38,000 clones, 80% to 90% being singletons. On this clone itself: What it recognizes is unknown.

The chain has TRBV10-3 and TRBJ2-3, with 7 positions matching TRBD1. Sequencing used peripheral blood, obtained before neoadjuvant nivolumab, alone or with ipilimumab. The TCR was taken from an adult with non-small cell lung cancer. The CDR3 is CAIGQGDSFSTDTQYF. CDR3 nucleotide sequence: TGTGCCATCGGGCAGGGGGACAGCTTTTCCACAGATACGCAGTATTTT.